This TCR beta chain appears in the sequencing data of a study of shared T cell receptors in the human thymus. The CDR3 is 14 amino acids. CDR1 and CDR2 from the germline V gene are MDHEN and SYDVKM. The V and J ends lost 8 bases and 8 bases respectively, with 19 bases between them. Only in-frame clones appear in the TCRdb table, and some are missing; sequencing was by immunoSEQ multiplex PCR. The sample has 640,000 or so clones; about 89% are singletons. The sample was also linked to a second study, of human thymus T cells. This second study says: Donors consisted of healthy Finnish infants (having corrective surgery for congenital heart defects).

The TCR comes from a boy younger than two with a congenital heart defect. V usage is TRBV28 and J usage is TRBJ1-5, with D possibly TRBD1 on 6 matching bases. The sequenced sample was thymocytes. The CDR3 coding sequence is TGTGCCAGCGCCCATAGGCAGGGGAGGGAGCCCCAGCATTTT. Protein sequence: CASAHRQGREPQHF.